The present entry profiles one T cell receptor beta chain with its context. Antigen: not known. This specimen comes from a study of T cells in Graves' hyperthyroidism and ophthalmopathy. Study-level findings and limits: Appearing also in blood were most of the thyroid clonotypes expanded above 0.001.

A patient was excluded if there was uncontrolled infection, other autoimmune disease, pregnancy or lactation. TCR beta CDR3 sequences were amplified from RNA transcripts. Carried out on the TCR CDR3, a first-round RT-PCR used the HTBI primer set. In TCRdb, the multiplex PCR reads were re-called with MiXCR into one record per CDR3 protein. The data hold roughly 500,000 distinct CDR3 sequences, with 46% observed a single time. Germline V gene data show CDR1 as SGHTA and CDR2 as FQGTGA. CDR3 length equals 14 residues. Trimming removed 5 bases from V and 4 bases from J, with 15 bases in between. Sequencing was carried out using peripheral blood or thyroid tissue (not recorded which). The receptor comes from an adult woman with Graves' disease, either hyperthyroidism or ophthalmopathy (not recorded which). This chain links TRBV7-3 with TRBJ2-7; no clear D. The DNA of the CDR3 is TGTGCCAGCAGCCCGGACCGTTCTACGTACGAGCAGTACTTC. Protein product: CASSPDRSTYEQYF.